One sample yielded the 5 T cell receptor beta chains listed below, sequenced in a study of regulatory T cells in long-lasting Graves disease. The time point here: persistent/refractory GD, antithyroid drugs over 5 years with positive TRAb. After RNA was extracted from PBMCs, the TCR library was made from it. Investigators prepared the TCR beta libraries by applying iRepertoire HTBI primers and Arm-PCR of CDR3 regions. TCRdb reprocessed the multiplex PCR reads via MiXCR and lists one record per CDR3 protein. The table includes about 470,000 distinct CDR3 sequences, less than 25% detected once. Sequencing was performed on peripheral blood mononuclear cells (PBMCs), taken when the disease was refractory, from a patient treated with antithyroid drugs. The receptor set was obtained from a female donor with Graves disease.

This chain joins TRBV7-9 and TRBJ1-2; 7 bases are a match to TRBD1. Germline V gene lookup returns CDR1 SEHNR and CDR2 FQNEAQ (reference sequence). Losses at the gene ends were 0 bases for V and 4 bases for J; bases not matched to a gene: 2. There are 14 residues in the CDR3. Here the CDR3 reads CASSLAGGAYGYTF. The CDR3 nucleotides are TGTGCCAGCAGCTTAGCAGGGGGCGCCTATGGCTACACCTTC.

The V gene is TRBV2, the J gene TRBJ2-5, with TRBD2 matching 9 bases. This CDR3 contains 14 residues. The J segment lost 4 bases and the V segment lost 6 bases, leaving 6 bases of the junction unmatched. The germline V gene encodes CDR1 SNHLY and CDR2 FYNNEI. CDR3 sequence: CASRDRAGGETQYF. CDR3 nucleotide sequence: TGTGCCAGCAGAGACCGAGCGGGAGGAGAGACCCAGTACTTC.

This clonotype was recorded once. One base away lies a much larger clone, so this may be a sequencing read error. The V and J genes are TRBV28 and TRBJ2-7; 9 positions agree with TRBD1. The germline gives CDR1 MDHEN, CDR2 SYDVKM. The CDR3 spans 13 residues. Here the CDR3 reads CATEQGASYKQYF. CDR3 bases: TGTGCCACTGAACAGGGGGCGAGCTACAAGCAGTACTTC.

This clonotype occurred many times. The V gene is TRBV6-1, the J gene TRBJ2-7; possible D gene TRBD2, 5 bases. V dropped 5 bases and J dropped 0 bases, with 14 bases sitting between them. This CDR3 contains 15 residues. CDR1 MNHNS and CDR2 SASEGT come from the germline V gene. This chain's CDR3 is CASSRSGVSSYEQYF. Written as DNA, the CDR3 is TGTGCCAGCAGTCGATCCGGGGTCTCCTCCTACGAGCAGTACTTC.

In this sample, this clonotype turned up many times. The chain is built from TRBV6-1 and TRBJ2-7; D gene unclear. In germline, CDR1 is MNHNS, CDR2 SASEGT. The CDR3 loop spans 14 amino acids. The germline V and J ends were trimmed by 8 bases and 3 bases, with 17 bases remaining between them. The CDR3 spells CASASGYLSYEQYF. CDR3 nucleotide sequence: TGTGCCAGCGCGTCGGGCTACCTAAGCTACGAGCAGTACTTC.